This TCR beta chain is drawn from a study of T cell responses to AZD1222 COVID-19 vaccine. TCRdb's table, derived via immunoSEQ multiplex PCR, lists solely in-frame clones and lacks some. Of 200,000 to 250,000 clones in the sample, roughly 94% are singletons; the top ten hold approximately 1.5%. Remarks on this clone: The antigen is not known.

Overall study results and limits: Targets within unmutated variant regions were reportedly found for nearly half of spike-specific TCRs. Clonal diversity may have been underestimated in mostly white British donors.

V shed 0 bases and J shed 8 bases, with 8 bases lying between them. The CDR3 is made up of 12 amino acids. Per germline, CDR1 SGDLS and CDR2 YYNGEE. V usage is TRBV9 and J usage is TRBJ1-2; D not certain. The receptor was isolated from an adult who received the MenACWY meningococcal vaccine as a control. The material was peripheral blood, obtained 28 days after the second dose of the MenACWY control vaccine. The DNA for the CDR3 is TGTGCCAGCAGCGTAGCTGGTCGGGGCTACACCTTC. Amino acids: CASSVAGRGYTF.